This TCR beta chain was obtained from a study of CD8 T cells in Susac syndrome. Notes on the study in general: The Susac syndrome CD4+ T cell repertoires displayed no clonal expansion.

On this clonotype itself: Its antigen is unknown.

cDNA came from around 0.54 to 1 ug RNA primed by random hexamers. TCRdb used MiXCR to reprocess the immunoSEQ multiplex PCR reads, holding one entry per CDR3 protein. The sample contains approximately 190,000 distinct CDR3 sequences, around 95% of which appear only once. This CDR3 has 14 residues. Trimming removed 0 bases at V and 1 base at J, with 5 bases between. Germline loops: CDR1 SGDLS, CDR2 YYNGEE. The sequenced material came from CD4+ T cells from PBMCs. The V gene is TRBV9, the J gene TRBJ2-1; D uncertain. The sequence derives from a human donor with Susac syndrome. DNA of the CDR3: TGTGCCAGCAGCGTAGGTTGGTCCTACAATGAGCAGTTCTTC. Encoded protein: CASSVGWSYNEQFF.